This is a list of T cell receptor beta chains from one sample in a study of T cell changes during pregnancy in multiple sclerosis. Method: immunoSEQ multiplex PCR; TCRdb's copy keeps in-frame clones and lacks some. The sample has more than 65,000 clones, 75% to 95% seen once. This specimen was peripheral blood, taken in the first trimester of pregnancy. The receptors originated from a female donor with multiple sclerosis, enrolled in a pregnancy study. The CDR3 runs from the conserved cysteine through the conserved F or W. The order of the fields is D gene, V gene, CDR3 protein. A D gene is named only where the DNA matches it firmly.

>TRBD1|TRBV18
CASSPLDLGQAGPHGYGYTF
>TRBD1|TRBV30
CAWRGQANTGELFF
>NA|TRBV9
CASSVGLYTDTQYF
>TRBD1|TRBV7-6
CASSLGDRGTGYTF
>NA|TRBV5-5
CASVPGLGAPYEQYF
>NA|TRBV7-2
CASSLGPGTPYEQYF
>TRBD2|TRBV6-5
CASKAGAATDTQYF
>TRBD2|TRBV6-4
CASSDSLAGGEQFF
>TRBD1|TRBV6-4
CASSDRGHTGELFF
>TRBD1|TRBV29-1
CSVERDRGPRETQYF
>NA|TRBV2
CASTLYQGTEQYF
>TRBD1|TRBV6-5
CASIRTGGGNTEAFF
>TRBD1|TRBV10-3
CAISGTGFNYGYTF
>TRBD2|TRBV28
CASSLPGLVINEQFF
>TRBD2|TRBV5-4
CASSLGRGSQETQYF
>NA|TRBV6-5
CASRRDFSGNTIYF
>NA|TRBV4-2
CASSQDWLAVATGELFF
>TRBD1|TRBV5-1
CASSFLKGTGRRDIQYF
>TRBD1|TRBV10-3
CATWTGREEKLFF
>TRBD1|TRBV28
CASNKGGNSNEQFF
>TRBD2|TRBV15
CATSRELADSYEQYF
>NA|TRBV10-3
CAISDMNEQFF
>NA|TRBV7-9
CASSGHRTYGYTF
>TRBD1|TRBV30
CAWSVPDRAINPNYGYTF
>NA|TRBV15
CATSSSNRARYF
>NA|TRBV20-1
CSARFGNTIYF
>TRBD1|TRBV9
CASSHPGGTGGRNTEAFF
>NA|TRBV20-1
CSARETGSAFF
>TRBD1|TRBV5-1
CASSLATTGDSTEAFF
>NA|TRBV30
CAWTTVGREKLFF
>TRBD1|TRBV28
CASRFGQGRTYEQYF
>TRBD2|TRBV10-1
CARPREGKSYNEQFF
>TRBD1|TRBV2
CASSERLRGTGSGNTIYF
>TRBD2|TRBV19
CASSSGGNNEQFF
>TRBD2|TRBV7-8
CASSLGERGSYEQYF
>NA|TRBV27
CASSSVEQYF
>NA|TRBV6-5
CASSSPRGSASYEQYF
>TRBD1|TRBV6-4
CASSASGTGGPWELFF
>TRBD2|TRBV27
CASRSPGAGVVQFF
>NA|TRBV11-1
CASRGGNTGELFF
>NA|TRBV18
CASSPQGLSTSTDTQYF
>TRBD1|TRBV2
CASTPGTGLGSYEQYF
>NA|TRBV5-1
CASSSDSVSYNEQFF
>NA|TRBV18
CASSPGAGNSGNTIYF
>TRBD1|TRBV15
CATSRAGGLAFF
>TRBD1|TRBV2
CASSEEGQGHYGYTF
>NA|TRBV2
CASSETVPGELFF
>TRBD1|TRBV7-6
CASSYFPGTGEADTQYF
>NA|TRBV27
CASSLYRVGYEQYF
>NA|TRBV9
CASSPRTDKEKLFF
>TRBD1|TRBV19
CASSRITGGAQKADTQYF
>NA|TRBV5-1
CASSLVAVDKNTEAFF
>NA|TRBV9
CASSTRTESLGEQYF
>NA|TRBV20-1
CSASSLQDYF
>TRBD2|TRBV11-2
CASSSTSDYEQYF
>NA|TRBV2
CASSEQPGIFYNEQFF
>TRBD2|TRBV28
CASTSLAGAVEQYF
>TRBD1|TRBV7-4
CASSAKDRGHGYTF